The 19 T cell receptor beta chains below come from one sample, sequenced in a study of blood T cells in healthy people across ages. Combining a sample-barcoded 5' primer with a J-beta primer mix, a second PCR ran for 7 to 11 cycles. Via MiXCR, TCRdb re-called the 5' RACE reads, giving one row per CDR3 protein. The data hold 550,000 to 650,000 distinct CDR3 sequences, with approximately 30% observed a single time. The sequenced sample was blood. The receptor source for this set is an elderly woman in good health.

This chain connects TRBV30 to TRBJ1-6; D unclear. Germline V gene sequence: CDR1 GTSNPN, CDR2 SVGIG (reference sequence). With 3 bases removed from V and 6 bases from J, the gap between germline ends came to 15 bases. This CDR3 is built from 15 residues. The CDR3 loop is CAWSRPDGRNSPLHF. As DNA, the CDR3 is TGTGCCTGGAGCCGACCGGACGGGCGTAATTCACCCCTCCACTTT.

This chain joins TRBV4-1 and TRBJ2-5; TRBD2 matches 8 bases. The J call is uncertain, as TRBJ2-7 better fits the DNA end. The length of the CDR3 is 17 residues. Germline CDR1 is MGHRA and CDR2 is YSYEKL. The CDR3, as DNA: TGCGCCAGCAGCCAAGAAAGAAGCGGGACTAGGAAATACGAGCAGTACTTC. Residues: CASSQERSGTRKYEQYF.

The rearrangement uses TRBV29-1 and TRBJ1-1; D perhaps matches TRBD1 (5 bases). The V and J ends lost 7 bases and 3 bases respectively, with 15 bases between them. Germline CDR1 is SQVTM and CDR2 is ANQGSEA. The CDR3 is 13 residues long. CDR3 in DNA: TGCAGCGCACTACCCGGGGGGGACACTGAAGCTTTCTTT. Amino acid sequence: CSALPGGDTEAFF.

This clonotype was observed a few times. This chain links TRBV30 with TRBJ2-3; tentative D call: TRBD1 (6 bases). With 0 bases removed from V and 3 bases from J, the gap between germline ends came to 10 bases. Germline V gene data show CDR1 as GTSNPN and CDR2 as SVGIG (reference sequence). The CDR3 totals 14 residues. The DNA of the CDR3 is TGTGCCTGGAGTGTACTGAGGGGGACAGATACGCAGTATTTT. The encoded protein is CAWSVLRGTDTQYF.

V gene TRBV9 combines with J gene TRBJ1-2, with 12 bases that match TRBD1. The CDR3 is made up of 15 amino acids. Per the germline V gene, CDR1 is SGDLS and CDR2 is YYNGEE. After removal of 4 bases from V and 7 bases from J, the junction contained 8 bases not matched to a gene. The CDR3 DNA reads as TGTGCCAGCAGCCCCACCGGGACAGGGGGCTCTGGCTACACCTTC. This encodes CASSPTGTGGSGYTF.

This clonotype was detected many times. DNA for the CDR3: TGTGCCAGCAGCTTAGGCGGGGTCACAGATACGCAGTATTTT. Protein sequence: CASSLGGVTDTQYF. The chain is built from TRBV11-3 and TRBJ2-3; tentatively, D is TRBD2 (6 bases). Germline V lookup: CDR1 SGHNT, CDR2 YENEEA. The CDR3 is 14 residues long. Trimming removed 1 base from V and 2 bases from J, with 7 bases in between.

The CDR3 reads CASSFSGRYEQYF. The CDR3 DNA sequence: TGTGCCAGCAGTTTTTCAGGGCGCTACGAGCAGTACTTC. The chain uses TRBV28 and TRBJ2-7; TRBD1 might be the D (5 bases). Germline-derived CDR1 and CDR2 are MDHEN and SYDVKM. This CDR3 is 13 amino acids long. The ends were cut back, 3 bases at V and 3 bases at J, with 9 bases in the middle.

This clonotype was seen at least ten times. The rearrangement links TRBV5-1 to TRBJ1-6; D remains ambiguous. The CDR3 sequence is 14 residues long. Germline V lookup: CDR1 SGHRS, CDR2 YFSETQ. V was clipped by 5 bases and J by 10 bases, with 16 bases between them. CDR3 loop: CASRSGGFRSPLHF. The DNA for the CDR3 is TGCGCCAGCAGGTCCGGTGGCTTTAGATCACCCCTCCACTTT.

This clonotype showed up just once. The gene calls are TRBV7-2 and TRBJ2-1; 8 bases align to TRBD2. The CDR3 sequence is 17 residues long. Losses at the gene ends were 4 bases for V and 5 bases for J; bases not matched to a gene: 13. From germline, CDR1 is SGHTA and CDR2 FQGNSA. CDR3 DNA sequence: TGTGCCAGCAGCTCTAGGAGAACGGGAGGGCCTGACAATGAGCAGTTCTTC. Residues: CASSSRRTGGPDNEQFF.

A remark on this clonotype: This may be a read error, as it is one base from a much larger clone. The rearrangement links TRBV4-1 to TRBJ2-5; D gene ambiguous. Germline V gives CDR1 MGHRA, CDR2 YSYEKL. The CDR3 has 16 amino acids. The CDR3 here is CVSSQEGLMLGETQYF. DNA of the CDR3: TGCGTCAGCAGCCAAGAAGGCCTTATGTTGGGGGAGACCCAGTACTTC.

This clonotype was seen at least ten times. The chain has TRBV12-5 and TRBJ1-2, with a weak D call TRBD1 (5 bases). CDR1 and CDR2 from the germline V gene are LGHNT and FRNRAP. The CDR3 is 14 residues long. Trimming stripped 6 bases from V and 5 bases from J, with 16 bases between. CDR3 residues: CASGISGPEYGYTF. CDR3 bases: TGTGCTAGTGGCATCTCGGGGCCCGAATATGGCTACACCTTC.

The count of this clonotype is one. The chain combines TRBV28 with TRBJ2-2; no firm D call. This CDR3 comprises 12 residues. V lost 7 bases, J lost 5 bases, and 8 bases lay in between. CDR1 and CDR2 (germline): MDHEN, SYDVKM. DNA of the CDR3: TGTGCCAGCACCGACCCTACCGGGGAGCTGTTTTTT. Protein sequence: CASTDPTGELFF.

On this clonotype: Being one base from a much bigger clone, this may be a read error. The rearrangement uses TRBV5-4 and TRBJ2-1, with TRBD2 matching 13 bases. CDR1 is SGHNT and CDR2 is YYREEE in the germline V gene (reference sequence). V lost 3 bases and J lost 8; bases outside the gene matches: 5. This CDR3 region has 15 residues. The CDR3, as DNA: TGTGCCAGCAGCTCCGGGACTAGCGGGACCGATGAGCAGTTCTTC. It encodes CASSSGTSGTDEQFF.

Remarks on this clonotype: A much larger clone differs from this one at a single base, so this may be a read error. Here the CDR3 reads CASSFDSGGTYTQYF. The CDR3 coding sequence is TGCGCCAGCAGCTTTGATTCGGGGGGGACATATACGCAGTATTTT. The chain joins TRBV5-1 to TRBJ2-3, with 8 bases identical to TRBD2. Germline V lookup: CDR1 SGHRS, CDR2 YFSETQ. There are 15 residues in the CDR3. V dropped 2 bases and J dropped 7; count of bases not matched to a gene: 9.

This clonotype was seen only a few times. This chain connects TRBV5-1 to TRBJ2-3; TRBD1 might be the D (5 bases). With 2 bases removed from V and 5 bases from J, the gap between germline ends came to 15 bases. This CDR3 is 15 amino acids long. The V gene's germline CDR1 is SGHRS and CDR2 YFSETQ. The CDR3 nucleotides read TGCGCCAGCAGCTTCACTACAGGTCGAGGAGATACGCAGTATTTT. Encoded protein: CASSFTTGRGDTQYF. Complete variable domain (other parts from reference TRBV5-1 and TRBJ2-3): KAGVTQTPRYLIKTRGQQVTLSCSPISGHRSVSWYQQTPGQGLQFLFEYFSETQRNKGNFPGRFSGRQFSNSRSEMNVSTLELGDSALYLCASSFTTGRGDTQYFGPGTRLTVL.

CDR3 sequence reads: CSASRAESEQYF. Here the CDR3 DNA reads TGCAGTGCTAGCCGTGCCGAGAGCGAGCAGTACTTC. This chain connects TRBV20-1 to TRBJ2-7; D is undetermined. Germline V CDR1 and CDR2: DFQATT, SNEGSKA (reference sequence). Trimming stripped 3 bases from V and 6 bases from J, with 12 bases between. The length of the CDR3 is 12 residues.

This clonotype was recorded at least ten times. Compared with germline, one end of the junction differs, possibly owing to a read error. This rearrangement joins TRBV6-6 to TRBJ2-7; D may be TRBD2 (5 bases). The CDR3 extends over 12 amino acids. CDR1 is MNHNY and CDR2 is SVGAGI in the germline V gene (reference sequence). CDR3 region: CASTYAGHEQYF. The CDR3 DNA follows: TGTGCCAGCACTTACGCGGGCCACGAGCAGTACTTC.

This clonotype was observed at least ten times. This chain joins TRBV5-1 and TRBJ1-2, with TRBD1 matching over 7 bases. The CDR3 totals 14 residues. The germline V gene encodes CDR1 SGHRS and CDR2 YFSETQ. The trim removed 0 bases at V and 7 bases at J, leaving 6 bases unmatched. CDR3 in amino acids: CASSLGQGGLGYTF. The CDR3 bases are TGCGCCAGCAGCTTGGGACAGGGCGGGCTTGGCTACACCTTC.

This clonotype was detected a few times. The chain employs TRBV27 and TRBJ1-4, with 10 bases that match TRBD1. Germline CDR1 is MNHEY and CDR2 is SMNVEV (reference sequence). The CDR3 has 16 amino acids. V gave up 6 bases and J gave up 4 bases; unmatched junction bases: 8. In nucleotides, the CDR3 is TGTGCCAGCAGGTCCGACAGGGGGCGAGGTAATGAAAAACTGTTTTTT. Protein product: CASRSDRGRGNEKLFF. Based on the CDR3 plus reference TRBV27 and TRBJ1-4, the full variable domain is EAQVTQNPRYLITVTGKKLTVTCSQNMNHEYMSWYRQDPGLGLRQIYYSMNVEVTDKGDVPEGYKVSRKEKRNFPLILESPSPNQTSLYFCASRSDRGRGNEKLFFGSGTQLSVL.